The sequence of this T cell receptor beta chain was determined in a study of T-cell memory formation after mild COVID-19. TCRdb itself ran the 5' RACE reads through MiXCR, one entry per CDR3 protein. The table includes tens of thousands of distinct CDR3 sequences, over 7.5% detected once. Study results and limitations: Balance between CD4 and CD8 was seen in clones contracting day 15 to 85, and a CD4+ lean was seen in later expanders. Among clones peaking at day 37 in the second wave, SARS-CoV-2 specificity remained unconfirmed.

This clonotype was found many times. The antigen is undetermined. The germline gives CDR1 LGHNA, CDR2 YNFKEQ. There are 18 residues in the CDR3. J lost 5 bases, V lost 0 bases, and 13 bases had no gene match. The V gene is TRBV4-2, the J gene TRBJ2-3; 8 bases line up with TRBD2. This TCR was recovered from a young man who had mild COVID-19 (a few samples of this study predate the infection). Cell type and time point are not known. The sequenced sample consisted of PBMCs or a T cell subset sorted from them (not recorded which). The CDR3 DNA follows: TGTGCCAGCAGCCAAGATGTTGTGGGACTAGGTATTCAAGATACGCAGTATTTT. Protein sequence: CASSQDVVGLGIQDTQYF.